This entry is about one T cell receptor (beta chain). In germline, CDR1 is SQVTM, CDR2 ANQGSEA. Trimming took 7 bases from V and 0 from J, leaving 9 bases between them. The CDR3 totals 12 residues. This entry is derived from a study of T cell changes during pregnancy in multiple sclerosis. Clones were read by immunoSEQ multiplex PCR, and TCRdb kept only the in-frame ones, dropping some. The table includes 45,000 or so clones, approximately 90% detected once. The source material was CD4+ T cells from peripheral blood mononuclear cells, sampled after pregnancy. J is TRBJ1-2 and V is TRBV29-1; TRBD1 is a possible D gene (6 bases). The clonotype was recovered from a female donor with multiple sclerosis, enrolled in a pregnancy study. The CDR3 sequence: CSARGTNYGYTF. DNA of the CDR3: TGCAGCGCTAGGGGGACTAACTATGGCTACACCTTC.